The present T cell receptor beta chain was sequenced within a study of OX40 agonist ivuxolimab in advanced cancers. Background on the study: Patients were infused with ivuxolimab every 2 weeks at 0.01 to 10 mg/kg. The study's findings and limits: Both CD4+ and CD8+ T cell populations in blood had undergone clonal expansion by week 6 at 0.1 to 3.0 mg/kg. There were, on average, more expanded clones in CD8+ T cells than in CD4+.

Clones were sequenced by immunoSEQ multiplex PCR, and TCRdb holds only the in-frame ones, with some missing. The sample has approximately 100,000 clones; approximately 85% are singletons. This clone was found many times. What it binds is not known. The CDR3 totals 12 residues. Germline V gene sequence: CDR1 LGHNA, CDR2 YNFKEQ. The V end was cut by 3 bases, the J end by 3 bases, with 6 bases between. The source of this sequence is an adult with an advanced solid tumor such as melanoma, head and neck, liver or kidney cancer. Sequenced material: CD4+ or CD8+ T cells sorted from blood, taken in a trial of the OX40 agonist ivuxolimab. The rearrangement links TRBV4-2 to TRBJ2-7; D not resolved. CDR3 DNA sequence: TGTGCCAGCAGCCATGGGAACTACGAGCAGTACTTC. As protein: CASSHGNYEQYF.